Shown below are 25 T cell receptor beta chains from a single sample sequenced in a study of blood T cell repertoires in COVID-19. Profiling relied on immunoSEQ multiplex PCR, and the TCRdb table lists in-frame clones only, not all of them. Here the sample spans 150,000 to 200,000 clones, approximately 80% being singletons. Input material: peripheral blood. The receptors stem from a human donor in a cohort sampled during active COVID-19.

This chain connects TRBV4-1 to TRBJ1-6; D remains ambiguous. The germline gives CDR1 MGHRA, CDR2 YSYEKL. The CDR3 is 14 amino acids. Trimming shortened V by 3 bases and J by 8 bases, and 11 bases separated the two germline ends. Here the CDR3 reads CASSQRAMDSPLHF. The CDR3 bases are TGCGCCAGCAGCCAGCGAGCTATGGATTCACCCCTCCACTTT.

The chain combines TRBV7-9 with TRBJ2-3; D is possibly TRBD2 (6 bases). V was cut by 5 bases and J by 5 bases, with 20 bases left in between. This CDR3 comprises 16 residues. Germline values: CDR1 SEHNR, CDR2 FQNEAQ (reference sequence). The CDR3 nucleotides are TGTGCCAGCAGCACCAGAGGGCGGGGAGCAGGAGATACGCAGTATTTT. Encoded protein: CASSTRGRGAGDTQYF.

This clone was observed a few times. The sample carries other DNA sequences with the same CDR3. CDR3 sequence (DNA): TGTGCCAGCAGTTTACAGGGTGGGAATCAGCCCCAGCATTTT. Protein sequence: CASSLQGGNQPQHF. This chain uses TRBV27 with TRBJ1-5, with D maybe TRBD1 (5 bases). The V end was cut by 2 bases, the J end by 4 bases, with 9 bases between. The germline CDR1 and CDR2 sequences are MNHEY and SMNVEV (reference sequence). CDR3 length: 14 residues.

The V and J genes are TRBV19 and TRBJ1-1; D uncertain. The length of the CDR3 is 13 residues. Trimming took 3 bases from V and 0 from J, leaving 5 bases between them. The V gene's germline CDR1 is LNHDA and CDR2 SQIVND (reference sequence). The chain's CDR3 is CASSIRLNTEAFF. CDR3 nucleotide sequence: TGTGCCAGTAGTATTAGATTGAACACTGAAGCTTTCTTT.

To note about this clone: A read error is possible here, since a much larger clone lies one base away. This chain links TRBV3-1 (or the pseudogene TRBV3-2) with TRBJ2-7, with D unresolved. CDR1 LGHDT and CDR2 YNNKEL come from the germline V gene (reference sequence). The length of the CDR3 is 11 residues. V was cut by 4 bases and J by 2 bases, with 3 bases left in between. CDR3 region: CASSLTYEQYF. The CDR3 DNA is TGTGCCAGCAGCCTTACCTACGAGCAGTACTTC.

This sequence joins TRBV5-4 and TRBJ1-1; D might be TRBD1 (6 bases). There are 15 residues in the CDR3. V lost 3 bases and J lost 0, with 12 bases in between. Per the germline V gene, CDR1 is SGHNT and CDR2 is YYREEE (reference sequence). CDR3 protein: CASSWGGHLNTEAFF. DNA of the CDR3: TGTGCCAGCAGCTGGGGGGGCCATTTGAACACTGAAGCTTTCTTT.

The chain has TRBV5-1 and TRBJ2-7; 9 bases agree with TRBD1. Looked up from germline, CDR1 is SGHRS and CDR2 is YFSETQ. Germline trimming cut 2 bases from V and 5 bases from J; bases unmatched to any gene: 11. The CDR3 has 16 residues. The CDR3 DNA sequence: TGCGCCAGCAGCTTAGGACAGGGGAACGGCCTACACGAGCAGTACTTC. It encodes CASSLGQGNGLHEQYF.

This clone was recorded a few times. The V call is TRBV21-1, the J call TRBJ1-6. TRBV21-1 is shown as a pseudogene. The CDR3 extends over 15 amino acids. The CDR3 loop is CASSKFRGRKTPLHF. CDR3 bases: TGTGCCAGCAGCAAATTTCGAGGAAGGAAAACACCCCTCCACTTT.

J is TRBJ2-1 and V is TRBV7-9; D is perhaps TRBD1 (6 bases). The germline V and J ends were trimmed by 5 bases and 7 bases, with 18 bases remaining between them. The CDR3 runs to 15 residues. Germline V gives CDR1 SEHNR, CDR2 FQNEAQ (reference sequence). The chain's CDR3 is CASSPPGALGNEQFF. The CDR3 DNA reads TGTGCCAGCAGCCCCCCAGGGGCCCTGGGTAATGAGCAGTTCTTC.

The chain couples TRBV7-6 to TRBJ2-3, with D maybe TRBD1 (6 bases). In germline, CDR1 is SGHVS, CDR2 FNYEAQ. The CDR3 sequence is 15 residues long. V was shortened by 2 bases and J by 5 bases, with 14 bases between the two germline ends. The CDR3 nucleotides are TGTGCCAGCAGCTTAAGGCAGGGGTCGGGAGATACGCAGTATTTT. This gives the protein CASSLRQGSGDTQYF.

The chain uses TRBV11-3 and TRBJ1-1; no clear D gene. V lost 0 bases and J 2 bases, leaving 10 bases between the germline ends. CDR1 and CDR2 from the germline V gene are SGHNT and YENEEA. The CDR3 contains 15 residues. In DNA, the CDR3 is TGTGCCAGCAGCTTAGATGGGCAGACCAACACTGAAGCTTTCTTT. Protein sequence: CASSLDGQTNTEAFF.

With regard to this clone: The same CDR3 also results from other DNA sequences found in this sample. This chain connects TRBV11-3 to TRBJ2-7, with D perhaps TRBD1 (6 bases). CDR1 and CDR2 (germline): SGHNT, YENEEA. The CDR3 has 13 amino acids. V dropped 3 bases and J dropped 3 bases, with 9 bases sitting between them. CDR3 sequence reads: CASSFSDSYEQYF. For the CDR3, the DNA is TGTGCCAGCAGCTTTTCGGACAGCTACGAGCAGTACTTC.

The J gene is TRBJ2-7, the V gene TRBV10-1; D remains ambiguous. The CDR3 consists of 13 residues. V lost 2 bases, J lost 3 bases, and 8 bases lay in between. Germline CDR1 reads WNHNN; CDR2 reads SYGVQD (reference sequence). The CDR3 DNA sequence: TGCGCCAGCAGTGAGGCACATCTCTACGAGCAGTACTTC. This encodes CASSEAHLYEQYF.

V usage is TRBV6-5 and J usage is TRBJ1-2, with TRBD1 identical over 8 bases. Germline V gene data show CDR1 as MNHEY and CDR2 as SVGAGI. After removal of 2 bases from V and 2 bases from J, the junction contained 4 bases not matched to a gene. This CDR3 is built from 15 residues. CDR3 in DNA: TGTGCCAGCAGTTACGGACAGGGACGGAACTATGGCTACACCTTC. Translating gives CASSYGQGRNYGYTF.

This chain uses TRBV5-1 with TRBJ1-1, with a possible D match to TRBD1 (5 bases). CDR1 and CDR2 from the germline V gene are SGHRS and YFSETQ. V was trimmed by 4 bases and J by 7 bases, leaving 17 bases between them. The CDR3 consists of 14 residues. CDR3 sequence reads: CASSGWGEYGEAFF. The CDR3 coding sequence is TGCGCCAGCAGCGGGTGGGGGGAGTACGGTGAAGCTTTCTTT.

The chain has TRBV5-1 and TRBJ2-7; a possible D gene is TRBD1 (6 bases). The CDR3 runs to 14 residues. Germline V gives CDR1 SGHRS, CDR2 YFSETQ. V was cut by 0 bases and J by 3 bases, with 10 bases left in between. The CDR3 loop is CASSLGQGHYEQYF. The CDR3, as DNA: TGCGCCAGCAGCTTGGGGCAGGGGCACTACGAGCAGTACTTC.

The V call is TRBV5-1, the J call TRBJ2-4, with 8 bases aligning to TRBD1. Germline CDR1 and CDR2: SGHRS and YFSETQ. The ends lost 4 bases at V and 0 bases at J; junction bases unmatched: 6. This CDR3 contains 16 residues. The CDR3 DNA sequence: TGCGCCAGCAGCATCGGACAGGGTTTAGCCAAAAACATTCAGTACTTC. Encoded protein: CASSIGQGLAKNIQYF.

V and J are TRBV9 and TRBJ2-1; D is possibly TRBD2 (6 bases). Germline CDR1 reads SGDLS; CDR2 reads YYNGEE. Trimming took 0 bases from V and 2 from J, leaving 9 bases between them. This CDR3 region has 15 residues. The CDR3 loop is CASSVGGEPYNEQFF. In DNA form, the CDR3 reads TGTGCCAGCAGCGTAGGCGGGGAGCCCTACAATGAGCAGTTCTTC. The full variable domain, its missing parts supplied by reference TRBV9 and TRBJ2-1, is DSGVTQTPKHLITATGQRVTLRCSPRSGDLSVYWYQQSLDQGLQFLIQYYNGEERAKGNILERFSAQQFPDLHSELNLSSLELGDSALYFCASSVGGEPYNEQFFGPGTRLTVL.

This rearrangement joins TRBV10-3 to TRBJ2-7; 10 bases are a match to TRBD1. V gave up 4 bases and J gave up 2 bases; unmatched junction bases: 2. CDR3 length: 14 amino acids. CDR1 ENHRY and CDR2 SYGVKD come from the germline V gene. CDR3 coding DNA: TGTGCCATCAGTGTGGGGACAGGGGCCTACGAGCAGTACTTC. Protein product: CAISVGTGAYEQYF.

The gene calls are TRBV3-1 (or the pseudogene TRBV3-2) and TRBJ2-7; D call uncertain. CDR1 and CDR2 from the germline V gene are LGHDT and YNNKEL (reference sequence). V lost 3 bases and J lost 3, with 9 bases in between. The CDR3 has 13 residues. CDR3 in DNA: TGTGCCAGCAGCCACCCAGGAAGCTACGAGCAGTACTTC. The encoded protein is CASSHPGSYEQYF.

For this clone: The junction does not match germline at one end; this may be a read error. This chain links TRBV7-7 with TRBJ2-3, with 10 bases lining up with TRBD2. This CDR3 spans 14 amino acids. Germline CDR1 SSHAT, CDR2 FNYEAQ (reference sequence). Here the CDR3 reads CASSLGAGGDTQYF. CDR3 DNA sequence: TGTGCTAGCAGCTTAGGAGCGGGGGGGGATACGCAGTATTTT. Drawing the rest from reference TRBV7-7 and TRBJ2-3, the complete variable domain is GAGVSQSPRYKVTKRGQDVTLRCDPISSHATLYWYQQALGQGPEFLTYFNYEAQPDKSGLPSDRFSAERPEGSISTLTIQRTEQRDSAMYRCASSLGAGGDTQYFGPGTRLTVL.

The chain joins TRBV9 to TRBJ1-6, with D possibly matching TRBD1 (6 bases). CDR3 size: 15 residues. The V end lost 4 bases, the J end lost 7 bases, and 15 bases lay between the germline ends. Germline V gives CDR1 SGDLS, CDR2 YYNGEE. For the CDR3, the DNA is TGTGCCAGCAGCCCTGAGGTAGGGACAAATTCACCCCTCCACTTT. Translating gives CASSPEVGTNSPLHF.

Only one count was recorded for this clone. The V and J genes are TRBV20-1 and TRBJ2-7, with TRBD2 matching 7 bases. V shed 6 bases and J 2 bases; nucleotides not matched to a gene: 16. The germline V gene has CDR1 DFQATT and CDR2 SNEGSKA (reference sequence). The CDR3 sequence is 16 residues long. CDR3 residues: CSASTARRLAAYEQYF. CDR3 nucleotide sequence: TGCAGTGCGAGTACTGCGCGCCGGCTAGCGGCCTACGAGCAGTACTTC.

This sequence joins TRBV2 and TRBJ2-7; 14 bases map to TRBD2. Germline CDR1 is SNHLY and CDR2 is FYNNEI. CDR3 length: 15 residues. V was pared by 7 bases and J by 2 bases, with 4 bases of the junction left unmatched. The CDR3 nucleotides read TGTGCCAGCACTGGGACTAGCGGGAGCCCCTACGAGCAGTACTTC. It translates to CASTGTSGSPYEQYF.

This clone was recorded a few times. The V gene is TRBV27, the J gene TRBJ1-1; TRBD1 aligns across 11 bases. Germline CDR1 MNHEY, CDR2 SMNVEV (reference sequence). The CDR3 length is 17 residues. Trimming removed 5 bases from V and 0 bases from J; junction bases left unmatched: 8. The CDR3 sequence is CASSHSGTGGLNTEAFF. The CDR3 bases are TGTGCCAGCAGTCACAGCGGGACAGGGGGGCTGAACACTGAAGCTTTCTTT.